Following are 12 T cell receptor beta chains from one sample sequenced in a study of OX40 agonist ivuxolimab in advanced cancers. Using immunoSEQ multiplex PCR, the repertoire was profiled, and TCRdb retains in-frame clones only, with some absent. This table has tens of thousands of clones, approximately 90% appearing once. The source material was CD4+ or CD8+ T cells sorted from blood, sampled in a trial of the OX40 agonist ivuxolimab. All receptors come from an adult with an advanced solid tumor such as melanoma, head and neck, liver or kidney cancer.

On this clone itself: The same CDR3 also results from other DNA sequences found in this sample. The chain links TRBV4-3 to TRBJ2-6; D ambiguous. Germline V CDR1 and CDR2: LGHNA, YSLEER. This CDR3 spans 13 amino acids. The V end lost 5 bases, the J end lost 4 bases, and 6 bases lay between the germline ends. The CDR3 nucleotides are TGCGCCAGCAGCTATGAGGGGGCCAACGTCCTGACTTTC. Its protein product is CASSYEGANVLTF.

The V call is TRBV7-3, the J call TRBJ2-1; 8 bases match TRBD2. The CDR3 has 17 residues. With 5 bases clipped from V and 1 base from J, the junction kept 10 bases outside the gene matches. CDR1 and CDR2 (germline): SGHTA, FQGTGA. The CDR3 region is CASSPGVAGLSYNEQFF. The CDR3 nucleotides read TGTGCCAGCAGCCCCGGGGTAGCGGGACTATCCTACAATGAGCAGTTCTTC.

The chain joins TRBV30 to TRBJ1-1; D uncertain. Germline lookup yields CDR1 GTSNPN and CDR2 SVGIG (reference sequence). The CDR3 totals 13 residues. Between the trimmed V and J ends, which lost 2 bases and 0 bases, there was a span of 7 bases. The CDR3 region is CAWSIDLNTEAFF. As DNA, the CDR3 is TGTGCCTGGAGTATTGACCTGAACACTGAAGCTTTCTTT.

This clone was recorded only once. This CDR3 is CASTRVGDIQYF. CDR3 bases: TGTGCCAGCACTAGGGTTGGAGACATTCAGTACTTC. V gene TRBV2 combines with J gene TRBJ2-4; no definite D call. This CDR3 is 12 amino acids long. V was clipped by 7 bases and J by 8 bases, with 12 bases between them. Germline values: CDR1 SNHLY, CDR2 FYNNEI. Filled out from reference TRBV2 and TRBJ2-4, the complete variable domain reads EPEVTQTPSHQVTQMGQEVILRCVPISNHLYFYWYRQILGQKVEFLVSFYNNEISEKSEIFDDQFSVERPDGSNFTLKIRSTKLEDSAMYFCASTRVGDIQYFGAGTRLSVL.

This chain links TRBV7-6 with TRBJ2-5; D is undetermined. Germline V gene data show CDR1 as SGHVS and CDR2 as FNYEAQ. V was cut by 5 bases and J by 1 base, with 8 bases left in between. There are 13 residues in the CDR3. This CDR3 reads CASSVDFQETQYF. In DNA, the CDR3 is TGTGCCAGCAGCGTAGATTTCCAAGAGACCCAGTACTTC.

This rearrangement joins TRBV7-2 to TRBJ2-5; TRBD2 is a possible D gene (5 bases). Germline lookup yields CDR1 SGHTA and CDR2 FQGNSA. The CDR3 length is 13 residues. Between the trimmed V and J ends, which lost 5 bases and 2 bases, there was a span of 9 bases. The CDR3 is CASSRPGQETQYF. The CDR3 coding sequence is TGTGCCAGCAGCAGACCGGGACAAGAGACCCAGTACTTC.

This clone was seen only a few times. The chain combines TRBV13 with TRBJ2-2, with D perhaps matching TRBD2 (6 bases). The CDR3 runs 17 residues. Trimming took 4 bases from V and 2 from J, leaving 17 bases between them. Per the germline V gene, CDR1 is PRHDT and CDR2 is FYEKMQ (reference sequence). CDR3 in amino acids: CASSSRTLATNTGELFF. The CDR3 bases are TGTGCCAGCAGCTCACGGACGCTAGCGACCAACACCGGGGAGCTGTTTTTT.

The J gene is TRBJ1-3, the V gene TRBV15; no clear D. CDR1 and CDR2 (germline): LNHNV, YYDKDF (reference sequence). V lost 1 base and J 3 bases, leaving 13 bases between the germline ends. CDR3 length: 16 residues. CDR3 nucleotide sequence: TGTGCCACCAGCAGAGGTTACGTGTCCTTTGGAAACACCATATATTTT. Translation gives CATSRGYVSFGNTIYF.

The gene calls are TRBV6-6 and TRBJ1-4; D is perhaps TRBD1 (6 bases). Germline-derived CDR1 and CDR2 are MNHNY and SVGAGI (reference sequence). Trimming removed 4 bases from V and 7 bases from J, with 16 bases in between. The CDR3 is 15 residues long. The CDR3 DNA reads as TGTGCCAGCAGTTCACTGCAGGGGCTTCGTGAAAAACTGTTTTTT. It yields the protein CASSSLQGLREKLFF.

The rearrangement joins TRBV14 to TRBJ2-5; 7 nucleotides match TRBD1. V lost 4 bases, J lost 5 bases, and 10 bases stayed unmatched. The CDR3 runs 15 residues. Germline CDR1 reads SGHDN; CDR2 reads FVKESK. The DNA of the CDR3 is TGTGCCAGCAGCCTGGTTCACGAGGGGGCCGAGACCCAGTACTTC. It translates to CASSLVHEGAETQYF.

The rearrangement joins TRBV7-9 to TRBJ2-7, with TRBD2 matching 8 bases. The CDR3 consists of 14 residues. Trimming cost V 1 base and J 3 bases; bases outside gene matches: 2. In germline, CDR1 is SEHNR, CDR2 FQNEAQ (reference sequence). CDR3 loop: CASSLDGGVYEQYF. CDR3 DNA: TGTGCCAGCAGCTTAGACGGGGGGGTCTACGAGCAGTACTTC.

V gene TRBV5-6 combines with J gene TRBJ1-1, with D perhaps matching TRBD1 (6 bases). Germline CDR1 is SGHDT and CDR2 is YYEEEE. The CDR3 has 14 residues. Trimming shortened V by 3 bases and J by 4 bases, and 13 bases separated the two germline ends. This CDR3 reads CASSSWGGTTEAFF. The CDR3 DNA follows: TGTGCCAGCAGCTCCTGGGGGGGCACCACTGAAGCTTTCTTT. The full variable domain, its missing parts supplied by reference TRBV5-6 and TRBJ1-1, is DAGVTQSPTHLIKTRGQQVTLRCSPKSGHDTVSWYQQALGQGPQFIFQYYEEEERQRGNFPDRFSGHQFPNYSSELNVNALLLGDSALYLCASSSWGGTTEAFFGQGTRLTVV.